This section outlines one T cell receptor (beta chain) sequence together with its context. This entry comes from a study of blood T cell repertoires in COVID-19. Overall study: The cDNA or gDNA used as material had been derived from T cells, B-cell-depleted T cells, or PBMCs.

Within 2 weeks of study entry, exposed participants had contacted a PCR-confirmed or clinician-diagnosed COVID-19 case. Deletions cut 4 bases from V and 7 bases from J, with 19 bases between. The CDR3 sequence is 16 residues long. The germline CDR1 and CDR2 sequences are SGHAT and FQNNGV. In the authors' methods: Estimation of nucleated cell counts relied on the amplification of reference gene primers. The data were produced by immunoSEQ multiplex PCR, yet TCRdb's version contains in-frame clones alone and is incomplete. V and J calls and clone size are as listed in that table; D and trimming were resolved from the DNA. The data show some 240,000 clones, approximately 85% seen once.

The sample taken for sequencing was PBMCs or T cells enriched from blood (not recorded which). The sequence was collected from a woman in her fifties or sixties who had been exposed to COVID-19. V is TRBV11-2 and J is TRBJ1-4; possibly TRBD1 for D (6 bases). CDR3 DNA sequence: TGTGCCAGCAGCTATGAACCGGGGGGCCGTGGTGAAAAACTGTTTTTT. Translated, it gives CASSYEPGGRGEKLFF. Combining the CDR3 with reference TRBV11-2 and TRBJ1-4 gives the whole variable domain EAGVAQSPRYKIIEKRQSVAFWCNPISGHATLYWYQQILGQGPKLLIQFQNNGVVDDSQLPKDRFSAERLKGVDSTLKIQPAKLEDSAVYLCASSYEPGGRGEKLFFGSGTQLSVL.